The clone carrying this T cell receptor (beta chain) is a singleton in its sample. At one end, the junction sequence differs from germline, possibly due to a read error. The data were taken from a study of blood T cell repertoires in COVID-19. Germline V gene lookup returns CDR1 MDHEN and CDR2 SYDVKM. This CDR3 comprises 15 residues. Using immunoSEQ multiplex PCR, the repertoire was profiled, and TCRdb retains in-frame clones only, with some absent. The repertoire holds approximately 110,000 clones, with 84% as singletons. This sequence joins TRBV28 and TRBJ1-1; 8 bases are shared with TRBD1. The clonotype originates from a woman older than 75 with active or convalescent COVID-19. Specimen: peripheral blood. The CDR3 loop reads CASSLHRTGNAEAFF. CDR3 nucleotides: TGTGCCAGCAGTTTGCATAGGACAGGGAACGCTGAAGCTTTCTTT.